These 21 T cell receptor beta chains came from one sample sequenced in a study of blood T cells in healthy people across ages. A second PCR of roughly 7 to 11 cycles used a sample-barcoded 5' primer and a J-beta primer mix. Via MiXCR, TCRdb re-called the 5' RACE reads, giving one row per CDR3 protein. This sample has 550,000 to 750,000 distinct CDR3 sequences, with approximately 21% found just once. The sample consisted of blood. Receptors were obtained from a man aged 70 or older in good health.

Many counts were recorded for this clonotype. The chain employs TRBV24-1 and TRBJ2-5; 8 bases agree with TRBD1. Trimming at V came to 4 bases and at J to 2 bases, leaving 5 bases not matched to a gene. Germline loops: CDR1 KGHDR, CDR2 SFDVKD. This CDR3 has 15 residues. The CDR3 reads CATSESGQGQETQYF. The CDR3 DNA is TGTGCCACCAGTGAATCCGGACAGGGTCAAGAGACCCAGTACTTC.

The chain uses TRBV6-6 and TRBJ2-1, with D possibly being TRBD2 (5 bases). The length of the CDR3 is 14 residues. Trimming stripped 7 bases from V and 1 base from J, with 11 bases between. Germline V gene data show CDR1 as MNHNY and CDR2 as SVGAGI (reference sequence). The CDR3 DNA is TGTGCCAGCACGTCGGACTCATCCTACAATGAGCAGTTCTTC. Translated, it gives CASTSDSSYNEQFF.

This clonotype was observed many times. The V call is TRBV14, the J call TRBJ2-7, with D perhaps TRBD2 (6 bases). Germline V gene sequence: CDR1 SGHDN, CDR2 FVKESK. Trimming pared 0 bases from V and 5 bases from J, leaving 17 bases between. The CDR3 is 16 amino acids. The CDR3 loop reads CASSQEGVRGVDEQYF. The CDR3 DNA reads as TGTGCCAGCAGCCAAGAAGGGGTGCGGGGAGTTGACGAGCAGTACTTC.

This clonotype came up a few times. The rearrangement uses TRBV7-2 and TRBJ2-3; D is perhaps TRBD1 or TRBD2 (5 bases each). The germline gives CDR1 SGHTA, CDR2 FQGNSA. The CDR3 totals 17 residues. V gave up 3 bases and J gave up 2 bases, with 18 bases separating them. DNA of the CDR3: TGTGCCAGCAGCTTGCGCTCGGGGCTTAGCGCCACAGATACGCAGTATTTT. Translated: CASSLRSGLSATDTQYF.

This clonotype was counted a few times. V and J are TRBV12-3 or TRBV12-4 and TRBJ1-3; possibly TRBD1 for D (5 bases). V was trimmed by 2 bases and J by 0 bases, leaving 14 bases between them. This CDR3 comprises 17 residues. This CDR3 is CASSLILGQGSGNTIYF. The CDR3 bases are TGTGCCAGCAGTTTAATTTTGGGGCAGGGCTCTGGAAACACCATATATTTT.

As regards this clonotype: The junction does not match germline at one end; this may be a read error. The chain employs TRBV28 and TRBJ2-7; D call uncertain. This CDR3 has 14 residues. Germline V lookup: CDR1 MDHEN, CDR2 SYDVKM. The CDR3 nucleotides are TGTGCCAGCAGTCCACCGGGCAGAATCTACGAGCCGTACTTC. The encoded protein is CASSPPGRIYEPYF.

This clonotype was seen a handful of times. The V call is TRBV12-5, the J call TRBJ2-3; D not certain. Germline CDR1 LGHNT, CDR2 FRNRAP. This CDR3 contains 12 residues. Trimming stripped 1 base from V and 4 bases from J, with 3 bases between. As DNA, the CDR3 is TGTGCTAGTGGTTTGGACGCAGATACGCAGTATTTT. Translation gives CASGLDADTQYF.

This clonotype was observed a handful of times. This chain uses TRBV20-1 with TRBJ2-7, with TRBD1 matching 9 bases. The J call is doubtful: the DNA matches TRBJ2-5 better. The germline V gene has CDR1 DFQATT and CDR2 SNEGSKA (reference sequence). The CDR3 spans 13 residues. The CDR3 DNA is TGCAGTGCTAGAAACAGGGGGCTGGAGACCCAGTACTTC. This codes for CSARNRGLETQYF.

This clonotype was seen more than once but under ten times. The V and J genes are TRBV5-1 and TRBJ2-3; TRBD2 matches 10 bases. The CDR3 is 16 residues long. The V gene's germline CDR1 is SGHRS and CDR2 YFSETQ. V was clipped by 3 bases and J by 0 bases; unmatched bases: 4. CDR3 sequence reads: CASSSTSGFSTDTQYF. DNA of the CDR3: TGCGCCAGCAGCTCGACTAGCGGGTTTAGCACAGATACGCAGTATTTT.

The chain links TRBV18 to TRBJ2-5, with 8 bases identical to TRBD1. V was clipped by 0 bases and J by 2 bases; unmatched bases: 2. This CDR3 is 15 amino acids long. Germline-derived CDR1 and CDR2 are KGHSH and LQKENI. Here the CDR3 DNA reads TGTGCCAGCTCACCACCGGGACAGGTTCAAGAGACCCAGTACTTC. Protein product: CASSPPGQVQETQYF.

Notes on this clonotype: A much larger clone lies one base from this, so it may be a read error. The gene calls are TRBV28 and TRBJ2-7; 7 nucleotides align to TRBD2. The CDR3 contains 15 residues. The J segment lost 2 bases and the V segment lost 5 bases, leaving 9 bases of the junction unmatched. Germline lookup yields CDR1 MDHEN and CDR2 SYDVKM. CDR3 nucleotides: TGTGCCAGCAGTATGGGACTATCGGATCCCTACGAGCAGTACTTC. Its protein is CASSMGLSDPYEQYF. Based on the CDR3 plus reference TRBV28 and TRBJ2-7, the full variable domain is DVKVTQSSRYLVKRTGEKVFLECVQDMDHENMFWYRQDPGLGLRLIYFSYDVKMKEKGDIPEGYSVSREKKERFSLILESASTNQTSMYLCASSMGLSDPYEQYFGPGTRLTVT.

This clonotype was observed a handful of times. J is TRBJ1-2 and V is TRBV28; possible D gene TRBD1, 6 bases. The germline CDR1 and CDR2 sequences are MDHEN and SYDVKM. The CDR3 consists of 14 residues. V gave up 2 bases and J gave up 5 bases, with 12 bases separating them. CDR3 nucleotides: TGTGCCAGCAGTTTAGCAGGGACAAAATATGGCTACACCTTC. It is translated as CASSLAGTKYGYTF.

This clonotype was seen repeatedly, ten times or more. This rearrangement joins TRBV29-1 to TRBJ1-3; possible D gene TRBD1, 5 bases. The CDR3 has 12 residues. From germline, CDR1 is SQVTM and CDR2 ANQGSEA. Trimming pared 5 bases from V and 4 bases from J, leaving 9 bases between. The CDR3 loop reads CSVSSGGNTIYF. The CDR3, as DNA: TGCAGCGTTTCATCAGGGGGAAACACCATATATTTT. Complete variable domain (other parts from reference TRBV29-1 and TRBJ1-3): SAVISQKPSRDICQRGTSLTIQCQVDSQVTMMFWYRQQPGQSLTLIATANQGSEATYESGFVIDKFPISRPNLTFSTLTVSNMSPEDSSIYLCSVSSGGNTIYFGEGSWLTVV.

This clonotype was observed a few times. The V and J genes are TRBV18 and TRBJ1-2, with TRBD1 matching 8 bases. Germline loops: CDR1 KGHSH, CDR2 LQKENI. CDR3 length: 15 amino acids. Germline trimming cut 2 bases from V and 4 bases from J; bases unmatched to any gene: 6. The CDR3 sequence: CASSPADRGGYGYTF. The CDR3 bases are TGTGCCAGCTCACCAGCAGACAGGGGAGGCTATGGCTACACCTTC.

V usage is TRBV18 and J usage is TRBJ1-2; D is unclear. The V and J ends lost 1 base and 4 bases respectively, with 7 bases between them. The V gene's germline CDR1 is KGHSH and CDR2 LQKENI. This CDR3 region has 13 residues. This CDR3 is CASSPRLGYGYTF. CDR3 DNA: TGTGCCAGCTCACCACGTCTCGGCTATGGCTACACCTTC. Filled out from reference TRBV18 and TRBJ1-2, the complete variable domain reads NAGVMQNPRHLVRRRGQEARLRCSPMKGHSHVYWYRQLPEEGLKFMVYLQKENIIDESGMPKERFSAEFPKEGPSILRIQQVVRGDSAAYFCASSPRLGYGYTFGSGTRLTVV.

The V and J genes are TRBV29-1 and TRBJ2-5, with TRBD1 as a possible D gene (6 bases). V was pared by 5 bases and J by 4 bases, with 14 bases between. CDR3 length: 13 amino acids. Germline loops: CDR1 SQVTM, CDR2 ANQGSEA. The CDR3 region is CSVTGHLGETQYF. In DNA, the CDR3 is TGCAGCGTTACGGGACACCTGGGAGAGACCCAGTACTTC.

The sample holds a few counts of this clonotype. The V gene is TRBV20-1, the J gene TRBJ2-5; 10 nucleotides align to TRBD2. The V segment lost 0 bases and the J segment 1 base; nucleotides outside the gene matches: 14. The CDR3 has 19 residues. Germline CDR1 and CDR2: DFQATT and SNEGSKA (reference sequence). The CDR3 protein is CSARDPASSGSRVQETQYF. CDR3 bases: TGCAGTGCTAGAGATCCCGCTTCTAGCGGGAGTAGGGTCCAAGAGACCCAGTACTTC.

V usage is TRBV28 and J usage is TRBJ2-5; TRBD1 matches 8 bases. Gene TRBJ2-7 matches the end of the DNA better, so the J call may be wrong. The CDR3 loop spans 15 amino acids. Germline CDR1 and CDR2: MDHEN and SYDVKM. The CDR3 sequence: CASSRRGPISYEQYF. The CDR3 DNA follows: TGTGCCAGCAGCCGCAGGGGGCCTATCTCCTACGAGCAGTACTTC.

This clonotype was observed a handful of times. The V call is TRBV9, the J call TRBJ2-7; D gene unclear. This CDR3 has 14 amino acids. V was cut by 0 bases and J by 7 bases, with 14 bases left in between. Germline V gene sequence: CDR1 SGDLS, CDR2 YYNGEE. The CDR3 DNA follows: TGTGCCAGCAGCGTAGAGGCGACTGCGGCGGAGCAGTACTTC. Translation: CASSVEATAAEQYF.

V and J are TRBV6-5 and TRBJ2-1, with D uncertain. The germline V gene has CDR1 MNHEY and CDR2 SVGAGI. Trimming stripped 7 bases from V and 12 bases from J, with 4 bases between. The CDR3 loop spans 8 amino acids. The CDR3 protein is CASTGQFF. In DNA, the CDR3 is TGTGCCAGCACGGGGCAGTTCTTC.

V gene TRBV19 combines with J gene TRBJ2-7, with D possibly matching TRBD2 (6 bases). The J call may be incorrect, as the DNA end agrees better with TRBJ2-1. The CDR3 runs 14 residues. Germline V gene sequence: CDR1 LNHDA, CDR2 SQIVND (reference sequence). The CDR3: CASSIQGWRGEQFF. The CDR3, as DNA: TGTGCCAGTAGTATACAGGGTTGGAGGGGTGAGCAGTTCTTC.